These 6 T cell receptor beta chains were all obtained from the same sample, sequenced in a study of technical replicates of blood from four donors. Profiling relied on immunoSEQ multiplex PCR, and the TCRdb table lists in-frame clones only, not all of them. The repertoire holds about 53,000 clones, with 70% to 90% as singletons. Sequencing was performed on PBMCs. These receptors were taken from a human donor in good health. Some clones in this sample may be carry-over from other donors' samples.

This sequence joins TRBV9 and TRBJ1-1; tentatively, D is TRBD1 (5 bases). Germline values: CDR1 SGDLS, CDR2 YYNGEE. This CDR3 is 14 amino acids long. The V and J ends lost 6 bases and 3 bases respectively, with 15 bases between them. The CDR3 here is CASTTGRVDTEAFF. CDR3 bases: TGTGCCAGCACAACGGGCAGGGTGGACACTGAAGCTTTCTTT.

The chain is built from TRBV5-1 and TRBJ2-5; TRBD2 matches at 8 bases. J gave up 0 bases and V 1 base, and 5 bases lay outside the gene matches. This CDR3 is built from 16 residues. CDR1 and CDR2 (germline): SGHRS, YFSETQ. CDR3 nucleotide sequence: TGCGCCAGCAGCTTGCAACGGGGGGGGTACCAAGAGACCCAGTACTTC. Amino acid sequence: CASSLQRGGYQETQYF.

The V gene is TRBV4-1, the J gene TRBJ1-2, with D maybe TRBD1 (6 bases). The length of the CDR3 is 15 residues. CDR1 is MGHRA and CDR2 is YSYEKL in the germline V gene. V lost 0 bases and J lost 2, with 10 bases in between. In DNA form, the CDR3 reads TGCGCCAGCAGCCAAGATGAGGGGGTAAACTATGGCTACACCTTC. Protein sequence: CASSQDEGVNYGYTF.

The chain has TRBV4-1 and TRBJ2-1, with 9 bases aligning to TRBD1. Per the germline V gene, CDR1 is MGHRA and CDR2 is YSYEKL. The CDR3 length is 16 residues. The junction had 4 bases not matched to a gene; V was cut back by 2 bases and J by 2 bases. The CDR3 protein is CASSQQRQGAYNEQFF. The CDR3 DNA follows: TGCGCCAGCAGCCAACAGAGACAGGGGGCCTACAATGAGCAGTTCTTC.

V is TRBV10-3 and J is TRBJ2-7; TRBD1 is a possible D gene (5 bases). Germline assignment: CDR1 ENHRY and CDR2 SYGVKD. The length of the CDR3 is 14 residues. V was clipped by 0 bases and J by 3 bases, with 9 bases between them. CDR3 DNA: TGTGCCATCAGTGAGTCGGTCCAGGGCTACGAGCAGTACTTC. This translates into CAISESVQGYEQYF.

The V call is TRBV5-6, the J call TRBJ2-7; 10 bases fit TRBD2. The CDR3 loop spans 16 amino acids. Germline V gene data show CDR1 as SGHDT and CDR2 as YYEEEE. V gave up 0 bases and J gave up 5 bases; unmatched junction bases: 8. The CDR3 DNA reads as TGTGCCAGCAGCTTGGTGAGGCTAGCGGGAGCTCACGAGCAGTACTTC. Its translation is CASSLVRLAGAHEQYF.